Each of the 25 T cell receptor beta chains below was sequenced from the same sample in a study of shared clonotypes between healthy human individuals. Profiling relied on immunoSEQ multiplex PCR, and the TCRdb table lists in-frame clones only, not all of them. The table lists hundreds of thousands of clones, around two thirds of them singletons. Input material: memory CD4+ T cells sorted from blood. Stated subset: CD45RA-negative fraction. These receptors were taken from a woman aged 30 to 39 in good health.

The chain joins TRBV5-1 to TRBJ1-1; TRBD1 might be the D (6 bases). V was trimmed by 4 bases and J by 4 bases, leaving 20 bases between them. Germline loops: CDR1 SGHRS, CDR2 YFSETQ. This CDR3 comprises 16 residues. The CDR3 region is CASSLEGGVFATEAFF. CDR3 nucleotide sequence: TGCGCCAGCAGCCTTGAGGGGGGAGTCTTCGCCACTGAAGCTTTCTTT. Full variable domain (rest looked up from reference TRBV5-1 and TRBJ1-1): KAGVTQTPRYLIKTRGQQVTLSCSPISGHRSVSWYQQTPGQGLQFLFEYFSETQRNKGNFPGRFSGRQFSNSRSEMNVSTLELGDSALYLCASSLEGGVFATEAFFGQGTRLTVV.

This chain uses TRBV19 with TRBJ2-5; D perhaps matches TRBD2 (6 bases). The V end lost 3 bases, the J end lost 4 bases, and 18 bases lay between the germline ends. Germline CDR1 is LNHDA and CDR2 is SQIVND (reference sequence). CDR3 length: 16 residues. The CDR3 bases are TGTGCCAGTAGTATGGTGGGGGATCGGAGGGGAGAGACCCAGTACTTC. It encodes CASSMVGDRRGETQYF.

The genes are TRBV19 and TRBJ1-6; 7 bases match TRBD1. Trimming removed 7 bases from V and 7 bases from J; junction bases left unmatched: 16. The germline V gene encodes CDR1 LNHDA and CDR2 SQIVND (reference sequence). The CDR3 loop spans 17 amino acids. CDR3 in DNA: TGTGCCAGTACCCCCGGGGACAGCCGGGCCACAAATTCACCCCTCCACTTT. Translated: CASTPGDSRATNSPLHF. The full variable domain, in which reference TRBV19 and TRBJ1-6 provide the parts outside the CDR3, is DGGITQSPKYLFRKEGQNVTLSCEQNLNHDAMYWYRQDPGQGLRLIYYSQIVNDFQKGDIAEGYSVSREKKESFPLTVTSAQKNPTAFYLCASTPGDSRATNSPLHFGNGTRLTVT.

The CDR3 here is CASTFAGGGTGELFF. CDR3 DNA sequence: TGTGCCAGCACCTTCGCGGGAGGGGGCACCGGGGAGCTGTTTTTT. The V call is TRBV5-4, the J call TRBJ2-2, with 9 bases aligning to TRBD2. Germline CDR1 reads SGHNT; CDR2 reads YYREEE (reference sequence). The CDR3 contains 15 residues. The V segment lost 6 bases and the J segment 4 bases; nucleotides outside the gene matches: 7.

The chain uses TRBV7-2 and TRBJ1-1; D might be TRBD1 (5 bases). Trimming pared 5 bases from V and 2 bases from J, leaving 21 bases between. CDR1 is SGHTA, CDR2 FQGNSA, per germline. The CDR3 is 17 amino acids. The CDR3 DNA sequence: TGTGCCAGCAGCCCCGGGGGAGGCGATCGTCGTAACACTGAAGCTTTCTTT. Translation gives CASSPGGGDRRNTEAFF.

This chain joins TRBV29-1 and TRBJ2-6; D unclear. Trimming stripped 4 bases from V and 2 bases from J, with 6 bases between. Germline V lookup: CDR1 SQVTM, CDR2 ANQGSEA. The CDR3 runs 13 residues. CDR3 sequence reads: CSVAAAGANVLTF. As DNA, the CDR3 is TGCAGCGTTGCGGCAGCTGGGGCCAACGTCCTGACTTTC.

The rearrangement joins TRBV4-1 to TRBJ1-4; D may be TRBD1 (5 bases). Germline values: CDR1 MGHRA, CDR2 YSYEKL. Trimming removed 3 bases at V and 4 bases at J, with 15 bases between. The CDR3 runs to 16 residues. The chain's CDR3 is CASSHGDWTLNEKLFF. CDR3 nucleotides: TGCGCCAGCAGCCATGGGGACTGGACACTTAATGAAAAACTGTTTTTT.

The chain has TRBV15 and TRBJ1-4; D is unresolved. Per the germline V gene, CDR1 is LNHNV and CDR2 is YYDKDF (reference sequence). Trimming removed 0 bases from V and 5 bases from J, with 10 bases in between. CDR3 length: 15 amino acids. The CDR3 DNA reads TGTGCCACCAGCAGAGATAATGACGGGAATGAAAAACTGTTTTTT. Encoded protein: CATSRDNDGNEKLFF.

The chain recombines TRBV4-1 with TRBJ1-3; D not certain. The CDR3 contains 15 residues. Germline CDR1 and CDR2: MGHRA and YSYEKL. V dropped 6 bases and J dropped 4 bases, with 16 bases sitting between them. CDR3 region: CASRSQAGTGNTIYF. The CDR3 DNA reads as TGCGCCAGCAGGTCCCAAGCAGGAACAGGAAACACCATATATTTT.

The rearrangement uses TRBV18 and TRBJ1-1; D perhaps matches TRBD1 (5 bases). The CDR3 extends over 15 amino acids. V gave up 2 bases and J gave up 5 bases, with 15 bases separating them. Germline CDR1 and CDR2: KGHSH and LQKENI. In nucleotides, the CDR3 is TGTGCCAGCTCACCATTCAGAGGGGAGGGGACTGAAGCTTTCTTT. As protein: CASSPFRGEGTEAFF.

The chain links TRBV29-1 to TRBJ2-7; 8 bases line up with TRBD1. The CDR3 consists of 12 residues. Germline-derived CDR1 and CDR2 are SQVTM and ANQGSEA. Trimming at V came to 8 bases and at J to 2 bases, leaving 5 bases not matched to a gene. CDR3 in DNA: TGCAGCTTTAGGACAGGGCCCTACGAGCAGTACTTC. Translated: CSFRTGPYEQYF.

The chain is built from TRBV6-5 and TRBJ1-4; D possibly corresponds to TRBD1 (5 bases). The CDR3 spans 15 residues. With 2 bases removed from V and 3 bases from J, the gap between germline ends came to 10 bases. Germline CDR1 MNHEY, CDR2 SVGAGI. CDR3 loop: CASSYGGGANEKLFF. CDR3 bases: TGTGCCAGCAGTTACGGCGGGGGTGCTAATGAAAAACTGTTTTTT.

The J gene is TRBJ2-3, the V gene TRBV27; 7 bases match TRBD2. Losses at the gene ends were 1 base for V and 10 bases for J; bases not matched to a gene: 5. Germline V gives CDR1 MNHEY, CDR2 SMNVEV (reference sequence). The CDR3 contains 13 residues. Here the CDR3 DNA reads TGTGCCAGCAGTTTATTGGGGAGGGCTGCGCAGTATTTT. Its translation is CASSLLGRAAQYF.

There are a few counts of this clone. The chain has TRBV5-1 and TRBJ2-3; 9 nucleotides match TRBD1. V shed 4 bases and J 0 bases; nucleotides not matched to a gene: 3. Germline CDR1 and CDR2: SGHRS and YFSETQ. This CDR3 comprises 15 residues. CDR3 protein: CASSIGQGSTDTQYF. The CDR3 DNA reads as TGCGCCAGCAGCATCGGACAGGGGAGCACAGATACGCAGTATTTT.

The CDR3 is CASNYHSTGELFF. The CDR3 bases are TGTGCCAGCAACTACCACAGCACCGGGGAGCTGTTTTTT. This chain joins TRBV6-1 and TRBJ2-2, with D uncertain. The CDR3 is made up of 13 amino acids. Trimming took 7 bases from V and 4 from J, leaving 10 bases between them. Germline V gene data show CDR1 as MNHNS and CDR2 as SASEGT.

The J gene is TRBJ1-2, the V gene TRBV10-2, with 8 bases identical to TRBD1. V gave up 3 bases and J gave up 4 bases; unmatched junction bases: 1. Germline assignment: CDR1 WSHSY and CDR2 SAAADI. This CDR3 region has 13 residues. CDR3 coding DNA: TGCGCCAGCAGTGAAGACAGGGGCTATGGCTACACCTTC. Its protein product is CASSEDRGYGYTF.

The chain joins TRBV6-6 to TRBJ2-1; 9 bases match TRBD2. The germline CDR1 and CDR2 sequences are MNHNY and SVGAGI (reference sequence). The CDR3 is made up of 15 amino acids. Trimming cost V 6 bases and J 9 bases; bases outside gene matches: 12. This CDR3 reads CASRLKREETSEQFF. DNA for the CDR3: TGTGCCAGCAGACTAAAGCGGGAGGAGACGAGTGAGCAGTTCTTC.

For this clone: Distinct nucleotide sequences in the sample also encode this CDR3. This sequence joins TRBV28 and TRBJ2-7; 11 bases line up with TRBD1. The V segment lost 6 bases and the J segment 3 bases; nucleotides outside the gene matches: 1. Germline CDR1 and CDR2: MDHEN and SYDVKM. The CDR3 totals 13 residues. The CDR3 DNA follows: TGTGCCAGCAGGGACAGGGGGCTCTACGAGCAGTACTTC. As protein: CASRDRGLYEQYF.

The chain has TRBV11-2 and TRBJ2-1, with D possibly TRBD2 on 10 matching bases. Per the germline V gene, CDR1 is SGHAT and CDR2 is FQNNGV. Trimming cost V 5 bases and J 10 bases, with 21 bases left between them. This CDR3 is built from 15 residues. The CDR3 nucleotides read TGTGCCAGCAGCCTGGCACTAGCGGGACAGGGCGAGCAGTTCTTC. The encoded protein is CASSLALAGQGEQFF.

This clone was seen many times. The CDR3 nucleotides are TGCGCCAGCAGCCTCCTCGGAGAAGAGACCCAGTACTTC. As protein: CASSLLGEETQYF. The chain carries TRBV4-1 and TRBJ2-5; no definite D call. Between the trimmed V and J ends, which lost 4 bases and 3 bases, there was a span of 9 bases. This CDR3 has 13 amino acids. Germline lookup yields CDR1 MGHRA and CDR2 YSYEKL.

The V call is TRBV2, the J call TRBJ1-5; TRBD1 is a possible D gene (6 bases). V lost 6 bases, J lost 0 bases, and 15 bases lay in between. This CDR3 comprises 16 residues. Germline loops: CDR1 SNHLY, CDR2 FYNNEI. CDR3 protein: CASRIQGRDSNQPQHF. DNA of the CDR3: TGTGCCAGCAGGATACAGGGAAGGGATAGCAATCAGCCCCAGCATTTT.

DNA of the CDR3: TGTGCCAGCGAGACCGTATCCCCCCAGTTCTTC. Translating it yields CASETVSPQFF. The rearrangement links TRBV2 to TRBJ2-1; D gene uncertain. Germline values: CDR1 SNHLY, CDR2 FYNNEI. Trimming stripped 8 bases from V and 13 bases from J, with 15 bases between. This CDR3 is 11 amino acids long.

This chain uses TRBV7-8 with TRBJ2-5; D may be TRBD1 (5 bases). The DNA matches TRBJ2-7 better at its end, which makes the J call doubtful. Germline V lookup: CDR1 SGHVS, CDR2 FQNEAQ. The length of the CDR3 is 14 residues. The CDR3 is CASSFRTHSYEQYF. In nucleotides, the CDR3 is TGTGCCAGCAGTTTCAGGACACATTCCTACGAGCAGTACTTC.

The gene calls are TRBV28 and TRBJ1-1; no definite D call. CDR1 is MDHEN and CDR2 is SYDVKM in the germline V gene. The V gene lost 7 bases and the J gene lost 1 base, with 4 bases spanning the gap. This CDR3 has 11 residues. The CDR3 DNA reads TGTGCCAGCATCCAGAACACTGAAGCTTTCTTT. Protein sequence: CASIQNTEAFF.

The chain carries TRBV30 and TRBJ1-5, with TRBD1 as a possible D gene (6 bases). The germline CDR1 and CDR2 sequences are GTSNPN and SVGIG (reference sequence). The germline V and J ends were trimmed by 2 bases and 5 bases, with 10 bases remaining between them. This CDR3 comprises 13 residues. For the CDR3, the DNA is TGTGCCTGGAGTATGGCAGGGGATCAGCCCCAGCATTTT. Translation: CAWSMAGDQPQHF.